Below, 24 T cell receptor beta chains from the same sample are listed, as sequenced in a study of T cells in Graves' hyperthyroidism and ophthalmopathy. TCR beta CDR3 region amplification was performed from RNA transcripts. In the first-round RT-PCR of the TCR CDR3, the HTBI primer set was used. TCRdb analysed the multiplex PCR reads with MiXCR anew, one entry per CDR3 protein. The sample carries about 580,000 distinct CDR3 sequences, 40% to 55% recorded once. The sequenced material came from peripheral blood or thyroid tissue (not recorded which). Every receptor here comes from a woman aged 18-29 years with Graves' hyperthyroidism.

This clonotype was detected a few times. V gene TRBV20-1 combines with J gene TRBJ2-3, with D tentatively TRBD1 (6 bases). CDR3 size: 16 residues. The germline V gene has CDR1 DFQATT and CDR2 SNEGSKA (reference sequence). Trimming left V 6 bases short and J 3 bases short, with 22 bases between. The CDR3 DNA is TGCAGTGCAACTACTGACAGGCCCGATACAACAGATACGCAGTATTTT. Amino acids: CSATTDRPDTTDTQYF.

The chain couples TRBV13 to TRBJ1-1; the match to TRBD1 covers 8 bases. From germline, CDR1 is PRHDT and CDR2 FYEKMQ (reference sequence). The CDR3 consists of 14 residues. J was trimmed by 6 bases and V by 5 bases; bases with no gene match: 8. As DNA, the CDR3 is TGTGCCAGCAGCCCAGGGACAGGCATCGCTGAAGCTTTCTTT. It codes for CASSPGTGIAEAFF. The full variable domain, in which reference TRBV13 and TRBJ1-1 provide the parts outside the CDR3, is AAGVIQSPRHLIKEKRETATLKCYPIPRHDTVYWYQQGPGQDPQFLISFYEKMQSDKGSIPDRFSAQQFSDYHSELNMSSLELGDSALYFCASSPGTGIAEAFFGQGTRLTVV.

This clonotype was counted at least ten times. The gene calls are TRBV19 and TRBJ2-1; TRBD2 matches at 8 bases. In germline, CDR1 is LNHDA, CDR2 SQIVND (reference sequence). V lost 2 bases, J lost 7 bases, and 7 bases stayed unmatched. This CDR3 comprises 15 residues. CDR3 DNA sequence: TGTGCCAGTAGTATAAGCGGGAGCAGAATAAATGAGCAGTTCTTC. Residues: CASSISGSRINEQFF.

This rearrangement joins TRBV2 to TRBJ2-7, with D maybe TRBD1 (6 bases). CDR3 length: 14 residues. The germline V and J ends were trimmed by 4 bases and 0 bases, with 10 bases remaining between them. The germline V gene encodes CDR1 SNHLY and CDR2 FYNNEI. CDR3 DNA: TGTGCCAGCAGTGGGGACATGGGCTCCTACGAGCAGTACTTC. This codes for CASSGDMGSYEQYF.

J is TRBJ2-2 and V is TRBV6-6; D remains ambiguous. Germline loops: CDR1 MNHNY, CDR2 SVGAGI (reference sequence). The CDR3 has 13 amino acids. V was clipped by 4 bases and J by 9 bases, with 12 bases between them. Here the CDR3 DNA reads TGTGCCAGCAGTTTAGGAGATAGCAGGGAGCTGTTTTTT. Translated: CASSLGDSRELFF.

This clonotype was recorded at least ten times. V gene TRBV2 combines with J gene TRBJ2-2; maybe TRBD1 (6 bases). Germline values: CDR1 SNHLY, CDR2 FYNNEI. CDR3 length: 14 residues. Trimming cost V 5 bases and J 4 bases, with 11 bases left between them. This CDR3 is CASSTGFGTGELFF. The CDR3, as DNA: TGTGCCAGCAGTACAGGGTTCGGCACCGGGGAGCTGTTTTTT.

This clonotype was picked up a small number of times. Here the CDR3 reads CASSLVGISTDTQYF. The CDR3 coding sequence is TGTGCCAGCAGCTTAGTCGGAATTAGCACAGATACGCAGTATTTT. The chain couples TRBV7-6 to TRBJ2-3; D ambiguous. With 1 base removed from V and 0 bases from J, the gap between germline ends came to 8 bases. The germline CDR1 and CDR2 sequences are SGHVS and FNYEAQ. CDR3 length equals 15 residues.

The chain recombines TRBV15 with TRBJ1-1; D unclear. Germline CDR1 reads LNHNV; CDR2 reads YYDKDF (reference sequence). The germline V and J ends were trimmed by 7 bases and 1 base, with 16 bases remaining between them. This CDR3 has 15 amino acids. CDR3 coding DNA: TGTGCCACCAAGTTCGGTGGGAGGGCGAACACTGAAGCTTTCTTT. Translation gives CATKFGGRANTEAFF.

The chain links TRBV20-1 to TRBJ1-4; possible D gene TRBD1, 6 bases. The CDR3 covers 14 residues. Trimming took 0 bases from V and 7 from J, leaving 12 bases between them. Germline CDR1 is DFQATT and CDR2 is SNEGSKA (reference sequence). DNA for the CDR3: TGCAGTGCTAGAGATCTCGGGGGCGGTGAAAAACTGTTTTTT. Protein sequence: CSARDLGGGEKLFF.

This clonotype showed up many times. This chain uses TRBV7-2 with TRBJ2-7; 7 positions agree with TRBD2. J gave up 4 bases and V 1 base, and 10 bases lay outside the gene matches. Germline CDR1 SGHTA, CDR2 FQGNSA. This CDR3 has 16 residues. CDR3 DNA sequence: TGTGCCAGCAGCTTAGTAGGTGGGAGGGCTAAATACGAGCAGTACTTC. Its protein is CASSLVGGRAKYEQYF.

The chain is built from TRBV2 and TRBJ2-6; TRBD1 agrees at 9 bases. Trimming at V came to 5 bases and at J to 3 bases, leaving 5 bases not matched to a gene. Looked up from germline, CDR1 is SNHLY and CDR2 is FYNNEI. The CDR3 is 16 residues long. This CDR3 is CASSRDRVYGANVLTF. DNA for the CDR3: TGTGCCAGCAGTAGGGACAGGGTATATGGGGCCAACGTCCTGACTTTC.

This chain uses TRBV12-3 or TRBV12-4 with TRBJ2-6; possibly TRBD2 for D (6 bases). This CDR3 contains 13 residues. V lost 4 bases, J lost 16 bases, and 17 bases lay in between. The CDR3, as DNA: TGTGCCAGCAGTTCTGAGGGACTGGAGACACTGACTTTC. This sequence encodes CASSSEGLETLTF.

The gene calls are TRBV12-3 or TRBV12-4 and TRBJ2-7; TRBD2 might be the D (6 bases). V gave up 5 bases and J gave up 2 bases, with 28 bases separating them. The CDR3 is 19 residues long. The CDR3 region has the DNA TGTGCCAGCAGTCTACTCGCGGAGGGGCTAAGCGGCTCCACCTACGAGCAGTACTTC. Translation: CASSLLAEGLSGSTYEQYF.

At least ten counts were recorded for this clonotype. The chain's CDR3 is CASSGRDRGLGQPQHF. CDR3 bases: TGTGCCAGTAGTGGCCGGGACAGAGGCTTGGGGCAGCCCCAGCATTTT. The genes are TRBV19 and TRBJ1-5, with 7 bases fitting TRBD1. V was pared by 5 bases and J by 7 bases, with 14 bases of the junction left unmatched. Per germline, CDR1 LNHDA and CDR2 SQIVND (reference sequence). This CDR3 has 16 residues.

Remarks on this clonotype: A much larger clone is a single base away; this may be a read error. The chain carries TRBV9 and TRBJ1-2, with D possibly TRBD1 on 5 matching bases. Between the trimmed V and J ends, which lost 3 bases and 6 bases, there was a span of 18 bases. CDR3 size: 15 residues. CDR1 and CDR2 (germline): SGDLS, YYNGEE. The DNA for the CDR3 is TGTGCCAGCAGCGGGTTGAGCGGGGGGAATCATGGCTACACCTTC. Translating gives CASSGLSGGNHGYTF.

In its sample, this clonotype was seen many times. The rearrangement uses TRBV5-5 and TRBJ2-7; TRBD1 might be the D (5 bases). Deletions cut 4 bases from V and 3 bases from J, with 17 bases between. The CDR3 totals 15 residues. CDR1 SGHKS and CDR2 YYEKEE come from the germline V gene (reference sequence). The CDR3: CASSPRKGQVYEQYF. CDR3 coding DNA: TGTGCCAGCAGCCCTCGTAAGGGGCAGGTCTACGAGCAGTACTTC.

This clonotype has just one count. The CDR3 reads CSVSGLTASYEQYF. Here the CDR3 DNA reads TGCAGCGTGAGTGGGCTAACGGCCTCCTACGAGCAGTACTTC. The V gene is TRBV29-1, the J gene TRBJ2-7; D is uncertain. Trimming took off 6 bases at V and 0 bases at J, with 15 bases between the two ends. CDR1 is SQVTM, CDR2 ANQGSEA, per germline. This CDR3 region has 14 residues.

This clonotype was detected ten times or more. This chain connects TRBV2 to TRBJ1-6; no clear D. In germline, CDR1 is SNHLY, CDR2 FYNNEI. This CDR3 is built from 11 residues. V was clipped by 6 bases and J by 10 bases, with 7 bases between them. The CDR3 region has the DNA TGTGCCAGCAGGCTGGTATCACCCCTCCACTTT. It specifies CASRLVSPLHF.

V usage is TRBV29-1 and J usage is TRBJ1-1; D unclear. Germline V CDR1 and CDR2: SQVTM, ANQGSEA. CDR3 size: 11 residues. Trimming left V 3 bases short and J 5 bases short, with 7 bases between. The CDR3 region has the DNA TGCAGCGTTGAGGTCAGGACTGAAGCTTTCTTT. As protein: CSVEVRTEAFF.

About this clonotype itself: A single base separates this from a much larger clone, so it may be a read error. The chain is built from TRBV12-3 or TRBV12-4 and TRBJ1-4, with a weak D call TRBD1 (6 bases). The CDR3 sequence is 14 residues long. In nucleotides, the CDR3 is TGTGCCAGCAGTTTACAGGGGTCTAATGGAAAACTGTTTTTT. Protein: CASSLQGSNGKLFF.

This clonotype was recorded many times. The rearrangement uses TRBV5-1 and TRBJ1-2; 7 bases match TRBD1. The CDR3 is made up of 16 amino acids. The V segment lost 1 base and the J segment 8 bases; nucleotides outside the gene matches: 14. Germline CDR1 and CDR2: SGHRS and YFSETQ. In DNA form, the CDR3 reads TGCGCCAGCAGCTTGCGAGGGGGCAGTCCCTTAGACGGCTACACCTTC. It codes for CASSLRGGSPLDGYTF. Using reference TRBV5-1 and TRBJ1-2 for the parts outside the CDR3, the full variable domain is KAGVTQTPRYLIKTRGQQVTLSCSPISGHRSVSWYQQTPGQGLQFLFEYFSETQRNKGNFPGRFSGRQFSNSRSEMNVSTLELGDSALYLCASSLRGGSPLDGYTFGSGTRLTVV.

The chain is built from TRBV6-5 and TRBJ1-6; a weak D match, TRBD1 (6 bases). CDR1 and CDR2 (germline): MNHEY, SVGAGI. The germline V and J ends were trimmed by 6 bases and 8 bases, with 14 bases remaining between them. The CDR3 length is 14 residues. CDR3 amino acids: CASSHRARDSPLHF. The CDR3 DNA is TGTGCCAGCAGCCACAGGGCTAGGGATTCACCCCTCCACTTT.

This clonotype has a handful of counts. One end of the junction does not line up with germline, which may come from a read error. The chain employs TRBV29-1 and TRBJ1-1, with a weak D call TRBD1 (6 bases). The germline CDR1 and CDR2 sequences are SQVTM and ANQGSEA. The length of the CDR3 is 12 residues. CDR3 protein: CSVEEGGLAGAF. In DNA, the CDR3 is TGCAGCGTTGAAGAAGGGGGACTAGCGGGAGCCTTT.

Many counts were recorded for this clonotype. The rearrangement joins TRBV20-1 to TRBJ2-5; TRBD1 aligns across 9 bases. CDR3 size: 15 residues. J lost 1 base, V lost 0 bases, and 3 bases had no gene match. CDR1 and CDR2 (germline): DFQATT, SNEGSKA (reference sequence). The CDR3 DNA sequence: TGCAGTGCTAGAGATGGGACAGGGATCCAAGAGACCCAGTACTTC. It translates to CSARDGTGIQETQYF.